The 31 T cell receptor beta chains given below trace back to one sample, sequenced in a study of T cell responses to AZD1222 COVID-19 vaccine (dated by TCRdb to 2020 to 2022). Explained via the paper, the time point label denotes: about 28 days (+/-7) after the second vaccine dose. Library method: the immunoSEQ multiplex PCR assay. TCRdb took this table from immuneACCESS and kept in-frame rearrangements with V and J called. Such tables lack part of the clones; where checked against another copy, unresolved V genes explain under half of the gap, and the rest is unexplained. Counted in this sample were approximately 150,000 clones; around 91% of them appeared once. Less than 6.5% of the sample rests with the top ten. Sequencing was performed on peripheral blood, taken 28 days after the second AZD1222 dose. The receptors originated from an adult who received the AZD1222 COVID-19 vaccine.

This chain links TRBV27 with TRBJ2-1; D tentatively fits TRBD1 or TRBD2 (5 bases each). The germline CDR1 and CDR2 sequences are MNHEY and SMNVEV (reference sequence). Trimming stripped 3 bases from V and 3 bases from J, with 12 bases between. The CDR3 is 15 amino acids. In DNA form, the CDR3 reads TGTGCCAGCAGTTTCGGGACGGGCGGCTACAATGAGCAGTTCTTC. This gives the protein CASSFGTGGYNEQFF.

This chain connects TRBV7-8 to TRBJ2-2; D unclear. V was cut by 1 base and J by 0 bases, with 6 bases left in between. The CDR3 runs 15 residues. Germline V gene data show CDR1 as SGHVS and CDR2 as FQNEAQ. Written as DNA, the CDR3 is TGTGCCAGCAGCTTAGTTGGGCCGAACACCGGGGAGCTGTTTTTT. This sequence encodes CASSLVGPNTGELFF.

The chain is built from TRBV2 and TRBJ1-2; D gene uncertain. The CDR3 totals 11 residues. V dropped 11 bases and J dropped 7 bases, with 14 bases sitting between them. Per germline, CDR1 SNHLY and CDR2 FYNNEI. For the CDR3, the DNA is TGTGCCTGCCGCAGGCTTGGTGGCTACACCTTC. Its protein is CACRRLGGYTF.

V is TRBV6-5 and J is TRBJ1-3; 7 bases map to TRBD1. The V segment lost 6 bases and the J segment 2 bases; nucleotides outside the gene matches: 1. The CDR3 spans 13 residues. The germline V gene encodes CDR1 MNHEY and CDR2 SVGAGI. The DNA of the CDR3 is TGTGCCAGCAGGGGACAGACTGGAAACACCATATATTTT. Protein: CASRGQTGNTIYF.

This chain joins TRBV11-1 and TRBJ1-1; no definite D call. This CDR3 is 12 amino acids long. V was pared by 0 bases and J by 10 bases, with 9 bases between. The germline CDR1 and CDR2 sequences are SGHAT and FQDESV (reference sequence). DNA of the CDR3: TGTGCCAGCAGCTTAGCTGGGGTTGCAGCTTTCTTT. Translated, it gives CASSLAGVAAFF.

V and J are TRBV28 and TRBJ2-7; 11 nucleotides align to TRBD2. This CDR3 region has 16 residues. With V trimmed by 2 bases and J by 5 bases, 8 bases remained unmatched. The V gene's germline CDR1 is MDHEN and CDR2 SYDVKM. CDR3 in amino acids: CASSLLGTSGSHEQYF. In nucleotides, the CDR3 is TGTGCCAGCAGTTTACTGGGAACTAGCGGGAGCCACGAGCAGTACTTC.

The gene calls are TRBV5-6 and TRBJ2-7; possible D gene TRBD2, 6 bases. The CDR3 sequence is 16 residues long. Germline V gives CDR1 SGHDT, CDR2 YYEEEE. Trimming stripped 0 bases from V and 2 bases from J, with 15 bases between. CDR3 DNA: TGTGCCAGCAGCTTGGCGGGGCGGGGACCCGCCTACGAGCAGTACTTC. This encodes CASSLAGRGPAYEQYF.

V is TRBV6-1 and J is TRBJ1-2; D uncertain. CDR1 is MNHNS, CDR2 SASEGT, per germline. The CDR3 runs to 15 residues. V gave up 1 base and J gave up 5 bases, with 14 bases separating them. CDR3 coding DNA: TGTGCCAGCAGTGAAGAGGGCAGGCCACCTTATGGCTACACCTTC. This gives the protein CASSEEGRPPYGYTF.

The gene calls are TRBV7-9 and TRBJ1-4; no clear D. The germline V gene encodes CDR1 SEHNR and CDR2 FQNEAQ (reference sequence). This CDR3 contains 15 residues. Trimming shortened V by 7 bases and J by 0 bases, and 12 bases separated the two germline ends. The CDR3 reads CASNNPAATNEKLFF. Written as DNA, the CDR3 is TGTGCCAGCAATAATCCCGCTGCAACTAATGAAAAACTGTTTTTT.

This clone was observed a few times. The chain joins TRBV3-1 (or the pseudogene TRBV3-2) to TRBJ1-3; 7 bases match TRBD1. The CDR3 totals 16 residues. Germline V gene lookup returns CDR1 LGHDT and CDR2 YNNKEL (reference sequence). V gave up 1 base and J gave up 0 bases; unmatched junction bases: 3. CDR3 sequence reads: CASSQVGQDSGNTIYF. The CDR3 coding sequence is TGTGCCAGCAGCCAAGTCGGACAGGACTCTGGAAACACCATATATTTT.

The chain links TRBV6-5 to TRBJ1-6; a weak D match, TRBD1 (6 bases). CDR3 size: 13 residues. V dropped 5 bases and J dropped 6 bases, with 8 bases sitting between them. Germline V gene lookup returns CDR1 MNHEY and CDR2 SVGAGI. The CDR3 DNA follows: TGTGCCAGCAGTCAACAGGGTAATTCACCCCTCCACTTT. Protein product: CASSQQGNSPLHF.

DNA for the CDR3: TGCGCCAGCAGCGTTCGAGGGGGTAGCACAGATACGCAGTATTTT. Its protein product is CASSVRGGSTDTQYF. This chain uses TRBV5-1 with TRBJ2-3; possibly TRBD1 for D (6 bases). Germline V lookup: CDR1 SGHRS, CDR2 YFSETQ. The CDR3 runs to 15 residues. Trimming took 4 bases from V and 0 from J, leaving 12 bases between them.

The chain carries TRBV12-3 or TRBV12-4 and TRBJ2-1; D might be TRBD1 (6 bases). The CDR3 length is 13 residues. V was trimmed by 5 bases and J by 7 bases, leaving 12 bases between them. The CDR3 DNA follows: TGTGCCAGCAGTCCCATCGGACAGAATGAGCAGTTCTTC. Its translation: CASSPIGQNEQFF.

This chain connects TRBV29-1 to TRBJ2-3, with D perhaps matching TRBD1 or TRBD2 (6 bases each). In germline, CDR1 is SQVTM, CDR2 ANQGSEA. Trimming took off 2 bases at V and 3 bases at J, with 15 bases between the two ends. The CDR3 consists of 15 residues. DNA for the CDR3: TGCAGCGTTGAAATGAGGCGGGGACAAACAGATACGCAGTATTTT. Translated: CSVEMRRGQTDTQYF.

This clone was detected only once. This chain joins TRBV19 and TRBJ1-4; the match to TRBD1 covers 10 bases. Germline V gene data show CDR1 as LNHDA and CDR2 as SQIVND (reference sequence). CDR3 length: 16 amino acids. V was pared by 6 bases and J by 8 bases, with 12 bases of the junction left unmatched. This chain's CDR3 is CASSKTTGTGVEKLFF. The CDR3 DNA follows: TGTGCCAGTAGCAAAACAACCGGGACAGGGGTCGAAAAACTGTTTTTT.

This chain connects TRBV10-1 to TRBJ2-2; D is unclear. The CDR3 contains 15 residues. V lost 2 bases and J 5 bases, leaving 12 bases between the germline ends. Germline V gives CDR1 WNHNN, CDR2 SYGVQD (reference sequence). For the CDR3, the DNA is TGCGCCAGCAGTGAGAGGGCCAGGCGGACCGGGGAGCTGTTTTTT. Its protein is CASSERARRTGELFF.

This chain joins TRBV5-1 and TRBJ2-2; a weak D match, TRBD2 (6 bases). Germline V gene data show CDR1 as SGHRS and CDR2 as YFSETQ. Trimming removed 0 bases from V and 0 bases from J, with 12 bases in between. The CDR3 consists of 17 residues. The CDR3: CASSLVPLASNTGELFF. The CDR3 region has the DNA TGCGCCAGCAGCTTGGTGCCACTAGCATCGAACACCGGGGAGCTGTTTTTT.

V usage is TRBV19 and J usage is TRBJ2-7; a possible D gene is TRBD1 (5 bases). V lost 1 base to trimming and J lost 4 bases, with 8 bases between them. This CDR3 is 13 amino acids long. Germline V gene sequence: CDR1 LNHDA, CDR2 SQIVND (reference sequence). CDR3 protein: CASSIGAGYEQYF. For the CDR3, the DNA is TGTGCCAGTAGTATAGGGGCAGGGTACGAGCAGTACTTC.

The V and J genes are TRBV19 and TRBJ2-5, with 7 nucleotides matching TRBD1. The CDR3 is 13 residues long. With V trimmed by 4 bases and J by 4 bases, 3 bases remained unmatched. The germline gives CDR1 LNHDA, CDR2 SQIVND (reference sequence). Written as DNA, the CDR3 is TGTGCCAGTAGTACGCGGACAGGAGAGACCCAGTACTTC. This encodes CASSTRTGETQYF.

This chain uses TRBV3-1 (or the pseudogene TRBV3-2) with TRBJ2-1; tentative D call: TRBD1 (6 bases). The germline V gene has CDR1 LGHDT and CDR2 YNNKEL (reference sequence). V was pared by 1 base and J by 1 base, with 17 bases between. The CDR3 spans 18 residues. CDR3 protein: CASSQGSAGVRSYNEQFF. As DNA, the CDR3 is TGTGCCAGCAGCCAAGGCTCGGCAGGGGTTAGATCCTACAATGAGCAGTTCTTC.

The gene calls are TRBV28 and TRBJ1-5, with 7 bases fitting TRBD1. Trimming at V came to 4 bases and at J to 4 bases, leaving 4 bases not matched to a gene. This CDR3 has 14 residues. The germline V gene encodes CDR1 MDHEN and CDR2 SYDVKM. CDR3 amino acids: CASSSRQGNQPQHF. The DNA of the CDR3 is TGTGCCAGCAGTTCCCGACAGGGAAATCAGCCCCAGCATTTT. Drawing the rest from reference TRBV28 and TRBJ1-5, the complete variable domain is DVKVTQSSRYLVKRTGEKVFLECVQDMDHENMFWYRQDPGLGLRLIYFSYDVKMKEKGDIPEGYSVSREKKERFSLILESASTNQTSMYLCASSSRQGNQPQHFGDGTRLSIL.

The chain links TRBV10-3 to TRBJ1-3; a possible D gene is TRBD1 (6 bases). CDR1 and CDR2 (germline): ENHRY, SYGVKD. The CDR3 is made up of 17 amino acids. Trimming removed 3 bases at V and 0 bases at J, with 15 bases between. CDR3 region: CAISEGRDTSSGNTIYF. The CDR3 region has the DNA TGTGCCATCAGTGAAGGCCGGGACACAAGCTCTGGAAACACCATATATTTT.

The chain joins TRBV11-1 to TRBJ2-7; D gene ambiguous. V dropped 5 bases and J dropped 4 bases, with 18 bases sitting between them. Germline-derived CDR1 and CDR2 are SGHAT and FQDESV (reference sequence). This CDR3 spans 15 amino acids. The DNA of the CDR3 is TGTGCCAGCAGCCGTGACTCGGTCGCTGTGTACGAGCAGTACTTC. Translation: CASSRDSVAVYEQYF.

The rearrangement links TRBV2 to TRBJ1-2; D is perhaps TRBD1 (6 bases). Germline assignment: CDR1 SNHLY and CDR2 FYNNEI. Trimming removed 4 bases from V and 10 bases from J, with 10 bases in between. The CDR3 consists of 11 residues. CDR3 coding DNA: TGTGCCAGCAGTGGGGGGCGCGTCTACACCTTC. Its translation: CASSGGRVYTF. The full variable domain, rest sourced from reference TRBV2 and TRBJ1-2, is EPEVTQTPSHQVTQMGQEVILRCVPISNHLYFYWYRQILGQKVEFLVSFYNNEISEKSEIFDDQFSVERPDGSNFTLKIRSTKLEDSAMYFCASSGGRVYTFGSGTRLTVV.

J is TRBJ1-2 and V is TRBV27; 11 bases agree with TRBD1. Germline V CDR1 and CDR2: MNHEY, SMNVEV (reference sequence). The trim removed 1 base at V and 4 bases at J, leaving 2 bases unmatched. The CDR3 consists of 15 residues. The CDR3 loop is CASSLFGTGGYGYTF. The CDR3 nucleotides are TGTGCCAGCAGTTTATTTGGGACAGGGGGCTATGGCTACACCTTC.

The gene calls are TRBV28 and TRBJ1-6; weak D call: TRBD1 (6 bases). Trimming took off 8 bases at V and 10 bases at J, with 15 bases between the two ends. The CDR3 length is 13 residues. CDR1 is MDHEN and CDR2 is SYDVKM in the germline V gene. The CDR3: CASEQGGGSPLHF. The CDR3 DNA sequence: TGTGCCAGCGAACAGGGAGGTGGGTCACCCCTCCACTTT.

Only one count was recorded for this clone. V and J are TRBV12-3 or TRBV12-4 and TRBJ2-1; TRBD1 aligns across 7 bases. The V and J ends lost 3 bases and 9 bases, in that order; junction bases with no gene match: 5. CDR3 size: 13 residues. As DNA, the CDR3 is TGTGCCAGCAGTTTGATACAGGGGACTGAGCAGTTCTTC. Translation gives CASSLIQGTEQFF.

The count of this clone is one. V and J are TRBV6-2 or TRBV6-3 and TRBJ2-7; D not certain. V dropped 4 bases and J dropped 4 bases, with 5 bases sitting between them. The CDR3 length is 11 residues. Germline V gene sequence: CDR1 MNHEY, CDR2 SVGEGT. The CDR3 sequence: CASSLRYEQYF. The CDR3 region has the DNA TGTGCCAGCAGTTTAAGATACGAGCAGTACTTC.

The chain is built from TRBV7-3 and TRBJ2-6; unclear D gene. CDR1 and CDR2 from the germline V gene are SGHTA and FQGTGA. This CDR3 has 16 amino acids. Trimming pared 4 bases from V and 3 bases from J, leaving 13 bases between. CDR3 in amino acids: CASSYDSLVGANVLTF. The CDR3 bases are TGTGCCAGCAGCTATGACTCCTTGGTTGGGGCCAACGTCCTGACTTTC.

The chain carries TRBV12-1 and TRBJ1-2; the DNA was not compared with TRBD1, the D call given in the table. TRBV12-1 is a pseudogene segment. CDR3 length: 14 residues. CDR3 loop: CASSFEGENYGYTF. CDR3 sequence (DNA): TGTGCCAGCAGCTTTGAGGGGGAAAACTATGGCTACACCTTC.

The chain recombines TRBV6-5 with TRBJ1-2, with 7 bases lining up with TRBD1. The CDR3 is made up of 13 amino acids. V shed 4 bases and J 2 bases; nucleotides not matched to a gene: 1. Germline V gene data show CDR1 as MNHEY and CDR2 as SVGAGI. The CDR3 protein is CASSSGGNYGYTF. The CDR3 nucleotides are TGTGCCAGCAGTTCAGGGGGAAACTATGGCTACACCTTC.